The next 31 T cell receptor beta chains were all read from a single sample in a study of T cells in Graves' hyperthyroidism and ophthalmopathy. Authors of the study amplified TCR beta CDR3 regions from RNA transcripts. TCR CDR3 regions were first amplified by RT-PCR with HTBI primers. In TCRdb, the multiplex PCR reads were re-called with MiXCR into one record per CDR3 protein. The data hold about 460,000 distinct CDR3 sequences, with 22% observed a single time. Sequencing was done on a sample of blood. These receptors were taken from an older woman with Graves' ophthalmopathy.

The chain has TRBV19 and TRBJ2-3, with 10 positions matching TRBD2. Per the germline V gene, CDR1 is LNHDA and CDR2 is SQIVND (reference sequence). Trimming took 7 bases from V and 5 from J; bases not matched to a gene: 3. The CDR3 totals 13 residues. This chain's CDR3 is CASNLAGEDTQYF. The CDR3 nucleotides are TGTGCCAGTAACCTAGCGGGAGAAGATACGCAGTATTTT.

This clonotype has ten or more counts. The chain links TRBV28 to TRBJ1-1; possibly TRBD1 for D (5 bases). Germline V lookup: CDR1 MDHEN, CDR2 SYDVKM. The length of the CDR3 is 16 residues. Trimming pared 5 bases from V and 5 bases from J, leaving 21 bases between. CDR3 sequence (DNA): TGTGCCAGCAGTCCGACCGCCGGGACCAAAGGGACTGAAGCTTTCTTT. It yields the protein CASSPTAGTKGTEAFF.

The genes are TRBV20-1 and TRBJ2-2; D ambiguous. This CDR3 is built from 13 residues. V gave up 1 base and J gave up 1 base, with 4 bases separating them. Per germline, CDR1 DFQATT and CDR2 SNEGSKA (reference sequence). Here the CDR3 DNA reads TGCAGTGCTAGAGTTTTGAACACCGGGGAGCTGTTTTTT. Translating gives CSARVLNTGELFF.

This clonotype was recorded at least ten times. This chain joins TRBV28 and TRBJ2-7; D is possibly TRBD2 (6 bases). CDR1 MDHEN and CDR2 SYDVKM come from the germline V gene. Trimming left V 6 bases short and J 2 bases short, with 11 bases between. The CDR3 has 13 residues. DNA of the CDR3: TGTGCCAGCAGGCTGGGGGGACCCTACGAGCAGTACTTC. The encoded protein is CASRLGGPYEQYF.

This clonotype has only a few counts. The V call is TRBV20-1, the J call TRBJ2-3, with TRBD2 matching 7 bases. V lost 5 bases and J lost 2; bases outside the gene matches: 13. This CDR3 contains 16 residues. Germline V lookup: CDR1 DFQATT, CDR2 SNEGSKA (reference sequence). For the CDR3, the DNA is TGCAGTGCTGATCCCATAGCGGGTAACCCCACAGATACGCAGTATTTT. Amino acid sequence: CSADPIAGNPTDTQYF.

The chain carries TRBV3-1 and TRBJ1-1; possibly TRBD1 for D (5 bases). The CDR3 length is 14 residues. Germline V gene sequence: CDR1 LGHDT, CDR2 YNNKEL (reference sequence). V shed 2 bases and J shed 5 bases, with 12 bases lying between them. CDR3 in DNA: TGTGCCAGCAGCCAAAAATGGGGGGAAACTGAAGCTTTCTTT. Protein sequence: CASSQKWGETEAFF. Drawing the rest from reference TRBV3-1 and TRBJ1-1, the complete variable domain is DTAVSQTPKYLVTQMGNDKSIKCEQNLGHDTMYWYKQDSKKFLKIMFSYNNKELIINETVPNRFSPKSPDKAHLNLHINSLELGDSAVYFCASSQKWGETEAFFGQGTRLTVV.

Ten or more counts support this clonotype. The CDR3 loop reads CASSSNQNYGYTF. CDR3 nucleotide sequence: TGTGCCAGCAGTTCCAACCAGAACTATGGCTACACCTTC. The rearrangement joins TRBV12-3 or TRBV12-4 to TRBJ1-2, with D unresolved. V lost 4 bases and J 2 bases, leaving 8 bases between the germline ends. This CDR3 has 13 amino acids.

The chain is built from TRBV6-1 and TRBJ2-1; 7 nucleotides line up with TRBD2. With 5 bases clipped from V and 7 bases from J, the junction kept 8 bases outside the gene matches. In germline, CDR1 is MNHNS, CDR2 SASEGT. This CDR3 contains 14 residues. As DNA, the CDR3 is TGTGCCAGCAGTTACAGCGGGATCGGAAATGAGCAGTTCTTC. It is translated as CASSYSGIGNEQFF.

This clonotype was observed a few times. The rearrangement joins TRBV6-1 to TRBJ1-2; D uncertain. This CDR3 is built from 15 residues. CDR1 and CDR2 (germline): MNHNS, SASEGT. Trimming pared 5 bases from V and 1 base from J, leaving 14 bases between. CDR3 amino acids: CASSREGVHNYGYTF. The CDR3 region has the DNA TGTGCCAGCAGTAGGGAGGGCGTTCATAACTATGGCTACACCTTC.

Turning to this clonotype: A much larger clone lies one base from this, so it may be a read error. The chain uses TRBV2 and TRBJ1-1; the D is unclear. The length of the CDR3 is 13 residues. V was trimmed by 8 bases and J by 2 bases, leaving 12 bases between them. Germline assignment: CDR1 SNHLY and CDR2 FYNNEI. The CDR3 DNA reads TGTGCCAGCCCCCGAGAGATAAACACTGAAGCTTTCTTT. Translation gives CASPREINTEAFF.

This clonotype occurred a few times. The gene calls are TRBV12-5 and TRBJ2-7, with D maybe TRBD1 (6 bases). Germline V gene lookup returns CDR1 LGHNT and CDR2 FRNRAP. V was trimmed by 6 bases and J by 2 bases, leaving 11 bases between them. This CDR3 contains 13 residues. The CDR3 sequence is CASGQGSPYEQYF. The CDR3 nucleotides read TGTGCTAGTGGCCAGGGGTCGCCCTACGAGCAGTACTTC.

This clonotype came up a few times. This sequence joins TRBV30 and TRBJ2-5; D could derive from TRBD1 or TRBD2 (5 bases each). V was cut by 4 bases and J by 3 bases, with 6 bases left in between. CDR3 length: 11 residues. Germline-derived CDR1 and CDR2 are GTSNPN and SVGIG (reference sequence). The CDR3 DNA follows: TGTGCCTGGATGGGGGAAGAGACCCAGTACTTC. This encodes CAWMGEETQYF. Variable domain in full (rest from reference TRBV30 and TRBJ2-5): SQTIHQWPATLVQPVGSPLSLECTVEGTSNPNLYWYRQAAGRGLQLLFYSVGIGQISSEVPQNLSASRPQDRQFILSSKKLLLSDSGFYLCAWMGEETQYFGPGTRLLVL.

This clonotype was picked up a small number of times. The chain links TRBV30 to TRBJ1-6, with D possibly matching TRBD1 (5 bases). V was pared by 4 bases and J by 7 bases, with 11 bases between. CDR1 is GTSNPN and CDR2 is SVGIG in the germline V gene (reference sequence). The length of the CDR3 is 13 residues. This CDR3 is CAWTAQGNSPLHF. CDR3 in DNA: TGTGCCTGGACGGCTCAGGGCAATTCACCCCTCCACTTT.

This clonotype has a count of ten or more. The CDR3 reads CASSLTGTGYEQYF. CDR3 in DNA: TGTGCCAGCAGCTTAACAGGGACAGGTTACGAGCAGTACTTC. The rearrangement uses TRBV11-2 and TRBJ2-7; 8 nucleotides agree with TRBD1. Per germline, CDR1 SGHAT and CDR2 FQNNGV. With 2 bases clipped from V and 4 bases from J, the junction kept 4 bases outside the gene matches. The CDR3 length is 14 residues. The whole variable domain, filled in from reference TRBV11-2 and TRBJ2-7, reads EAGVAQSPRYKIIEKRQSVAFWCNPISGHATLYWYQQILGQGPKLLIQFQNNGVVDDSQLPKDRFSAERLKGVDSTLKIQPAKLEDSAVYLCASSLTGTGYEQYFGPGTRLTVT.

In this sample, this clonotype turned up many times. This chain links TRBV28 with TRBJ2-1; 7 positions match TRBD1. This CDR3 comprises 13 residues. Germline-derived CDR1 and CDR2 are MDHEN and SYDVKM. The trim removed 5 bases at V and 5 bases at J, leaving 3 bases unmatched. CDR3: CASSGQVDNEQFF. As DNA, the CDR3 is TGTGCCAGCAGTGGACAGGTTGACAATGAGCAGTTCTTC.

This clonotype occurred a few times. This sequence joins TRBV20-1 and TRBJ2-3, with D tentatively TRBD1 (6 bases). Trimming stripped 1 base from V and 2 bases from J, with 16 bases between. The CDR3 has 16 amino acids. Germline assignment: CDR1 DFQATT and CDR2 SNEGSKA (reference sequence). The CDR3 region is CSARVLGTPFTDTQYF. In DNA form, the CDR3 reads TGCAGTGCTAGAGTTTTAGGGACACCTTTCACAGATACGCAGTATTTT.

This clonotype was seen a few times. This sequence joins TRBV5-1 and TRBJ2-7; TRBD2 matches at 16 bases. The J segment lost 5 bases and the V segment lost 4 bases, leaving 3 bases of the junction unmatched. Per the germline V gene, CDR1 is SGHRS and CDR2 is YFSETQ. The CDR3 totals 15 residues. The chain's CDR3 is CASSPGLAGGDEQYF. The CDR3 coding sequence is TGCGCCAGCAGCCCGGGACTAGCGGGAGGGGACGAGCAGTACTTC.

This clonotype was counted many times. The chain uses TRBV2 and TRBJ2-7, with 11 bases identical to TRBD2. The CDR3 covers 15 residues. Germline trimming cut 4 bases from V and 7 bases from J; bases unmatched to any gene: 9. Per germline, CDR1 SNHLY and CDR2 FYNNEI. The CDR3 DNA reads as TGTGCCAGCAGTGCCCTTAGCGGGAGGGCACAAGAGCAGTACTTC. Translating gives CASSALSGRAQEQYF.

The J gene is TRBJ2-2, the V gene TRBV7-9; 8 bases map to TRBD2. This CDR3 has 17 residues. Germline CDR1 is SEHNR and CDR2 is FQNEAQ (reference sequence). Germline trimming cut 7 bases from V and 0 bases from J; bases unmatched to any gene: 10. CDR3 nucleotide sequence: TGTGCCAGCAAACCCGGGGGGGGGCACCCGAACACCGGGGAGCTGTTTTTT. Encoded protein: CASKPGGGHPNTGELFF. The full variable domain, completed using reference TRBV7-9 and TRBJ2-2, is DTGVSQNPRHKITKRGQNVTFRCDPISEHNRLYWYRQTLGQGPEFLTYFQNEAQLEKSRLLSDRFSAERPKGSFSTLEIQRTEQGDSAMYLCASKPGGGHPNTGELFFGEGSRLTVL.

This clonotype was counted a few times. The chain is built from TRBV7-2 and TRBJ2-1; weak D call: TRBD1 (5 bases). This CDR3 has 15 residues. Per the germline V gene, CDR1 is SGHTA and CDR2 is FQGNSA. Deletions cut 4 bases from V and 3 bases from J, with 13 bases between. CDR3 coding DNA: TGTGCCAGCAGCTCCAGGTCAGGGAACTACAATGAGCAGTTCTTC. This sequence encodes CASSSRSGNYNEQFF.

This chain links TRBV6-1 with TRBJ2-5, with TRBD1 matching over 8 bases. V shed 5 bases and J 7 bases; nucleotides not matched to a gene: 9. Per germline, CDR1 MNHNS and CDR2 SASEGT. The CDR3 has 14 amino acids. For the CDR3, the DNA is TGTGCCAGCAGTCCCACGGACAGGGTAGGGACCCAGTACTTC. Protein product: CASSPTDRVGTQYF.

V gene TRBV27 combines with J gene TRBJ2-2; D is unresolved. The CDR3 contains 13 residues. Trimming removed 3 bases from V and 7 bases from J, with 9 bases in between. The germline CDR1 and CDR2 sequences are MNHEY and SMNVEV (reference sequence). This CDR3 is CASSFLKRGELFF. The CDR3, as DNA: TGTGCCAGCAGTTTCCTGAAACGCGGGGAGCTGTTTTTT.

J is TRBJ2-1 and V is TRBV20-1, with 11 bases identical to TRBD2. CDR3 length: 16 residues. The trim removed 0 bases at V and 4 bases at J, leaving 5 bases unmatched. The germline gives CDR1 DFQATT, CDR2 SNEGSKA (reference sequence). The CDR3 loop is CSARDPGTSGYNEQFF. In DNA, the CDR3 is TGCAGTGCTAGAGATCCCGGGACTAGCGGATACAATGAGCAGTTCTTC.

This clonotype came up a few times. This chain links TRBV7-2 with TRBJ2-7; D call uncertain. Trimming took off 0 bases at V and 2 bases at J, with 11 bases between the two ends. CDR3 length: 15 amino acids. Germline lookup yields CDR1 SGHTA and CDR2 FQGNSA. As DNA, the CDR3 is TGTGCCAGCAGCTTAGCGCCACTACAGACCTACGAGCAGTACTTC. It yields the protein CASSLAPLQTYEQYF.

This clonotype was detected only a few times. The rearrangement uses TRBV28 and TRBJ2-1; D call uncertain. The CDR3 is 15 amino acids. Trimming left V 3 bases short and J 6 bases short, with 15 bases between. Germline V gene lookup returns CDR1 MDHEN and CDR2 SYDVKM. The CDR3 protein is CASSFSYQSPNEQFF. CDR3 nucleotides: TGTGCCAGCAGTTTCAGCTATCAATCCCCCAATGAGCAGTTCTTC.

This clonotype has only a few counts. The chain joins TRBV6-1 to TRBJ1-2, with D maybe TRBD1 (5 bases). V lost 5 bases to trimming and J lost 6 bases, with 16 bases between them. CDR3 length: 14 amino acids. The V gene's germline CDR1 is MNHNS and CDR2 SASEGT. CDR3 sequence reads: CASSRGRGLDGYTF. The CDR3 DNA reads TGTGCCAGCAGTCGGGGGAGGGGTTTGGATGGCTACACCTTC.

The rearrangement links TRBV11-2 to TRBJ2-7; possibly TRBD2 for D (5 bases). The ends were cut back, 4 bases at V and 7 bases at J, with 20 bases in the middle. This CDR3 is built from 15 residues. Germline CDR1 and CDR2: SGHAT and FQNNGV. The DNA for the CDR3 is TGTGCCAGCAGCTCCGCCTTGGACTCAACACGGGAGCAGTACTTC. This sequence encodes CASSSALDSTREQYF. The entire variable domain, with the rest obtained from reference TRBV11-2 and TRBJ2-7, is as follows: EAGVAQSPRYKIIEKRQSVAFWCNPISGHATLYWYQQILGQGPKLLIQFQNNGVVDDSQLPKDRFSAERLKGVDSTLKIQPAKLEDSAVYLCASSSALDSTREQYFGPGTRLTVT.

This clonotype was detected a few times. DNA of the CDR3: TGTGCCACCAGTGATCCGGGGAGGGGCGCATCTACAAATGAGCAGTTCTTC. Translated: CATSDPGRGASTNEQFF. The chain has TRBV24-1 and TRBJ2-1; 7 bases are a match to TRBD2. Germline CDR1 reads KGHDR; CDR2 reads SFDVKD. This CDR3 contains 17 residues. Trimming at V came to 3 bases and at J to 7 bases, leaving 14 bases not matched to a gene.

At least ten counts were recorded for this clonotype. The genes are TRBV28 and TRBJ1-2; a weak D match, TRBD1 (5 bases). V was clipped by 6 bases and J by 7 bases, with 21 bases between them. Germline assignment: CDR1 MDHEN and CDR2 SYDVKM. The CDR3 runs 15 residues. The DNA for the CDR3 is TGTGCCAGCAGCACCTTGGGGGAACCTCTGTTTGGCTACACCTTC. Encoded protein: CASSTLGEPLFGYTF.

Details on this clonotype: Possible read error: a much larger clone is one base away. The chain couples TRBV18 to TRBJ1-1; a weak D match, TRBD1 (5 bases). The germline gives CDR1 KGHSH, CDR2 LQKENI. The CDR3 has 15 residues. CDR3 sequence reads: CASSPPTGPNTETFF. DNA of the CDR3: TGTGCCAGCTCACCGCCAACAGGCCCGAACACTGAAACTTTCTTT.

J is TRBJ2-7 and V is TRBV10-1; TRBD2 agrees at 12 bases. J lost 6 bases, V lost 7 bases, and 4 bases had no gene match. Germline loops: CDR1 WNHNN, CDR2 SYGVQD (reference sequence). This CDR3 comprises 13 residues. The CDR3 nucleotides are TGCGCCAGCAAGACTAGCGGGAGTGTCGAGCAGTACTTC. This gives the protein CASKTSGSVEQYF.